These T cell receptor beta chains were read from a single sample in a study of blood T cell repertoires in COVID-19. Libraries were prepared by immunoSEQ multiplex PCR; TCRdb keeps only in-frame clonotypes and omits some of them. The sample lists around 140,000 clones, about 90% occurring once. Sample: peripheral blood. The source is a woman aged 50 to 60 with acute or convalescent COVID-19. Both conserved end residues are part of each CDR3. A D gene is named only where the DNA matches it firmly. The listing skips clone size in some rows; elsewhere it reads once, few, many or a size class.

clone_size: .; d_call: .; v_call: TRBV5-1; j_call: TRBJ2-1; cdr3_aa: CASSLEVADNEQFF; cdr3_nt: TGCGCCAGCAGCTTGGAAGTAGCGGACAATGAGCAGTTCTTC
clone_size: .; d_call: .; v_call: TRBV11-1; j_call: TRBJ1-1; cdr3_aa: CASSFETGVNTEAFF; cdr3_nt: TGTGCCAGCAGCTTCGAGACGGGGGTGAACACTGAAGCTTTCTTT
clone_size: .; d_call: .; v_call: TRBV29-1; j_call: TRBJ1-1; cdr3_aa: CSVDVAGSNTEAFF; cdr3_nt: TGCAGCGTTGACGTCGCAGGGTCCAACACTGAAGCTTTCTTT
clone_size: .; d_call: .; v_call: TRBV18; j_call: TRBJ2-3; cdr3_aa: CASSRDGSGDTQYF; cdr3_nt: TGTGCCAGCTCAAGGGACGGCAGCGGGGATACGCAGTATTTT
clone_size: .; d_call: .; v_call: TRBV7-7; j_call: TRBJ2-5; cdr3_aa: CASSLYEGLRQTQYF; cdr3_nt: TGTGCTAGCAGCTTATACGAGGGCTTACGGCAGACCCAGTACTTC
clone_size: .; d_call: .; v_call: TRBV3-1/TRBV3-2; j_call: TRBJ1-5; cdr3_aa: CASSQGPQAGQPQHF; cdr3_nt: TGTGCCAGCAGCCAAGGACCTCAAGCAGGTCAGCCCCAGCATTTT
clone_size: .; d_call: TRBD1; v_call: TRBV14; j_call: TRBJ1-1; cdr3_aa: CASSPYPGQKNEAFF; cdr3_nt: TGTGCCAGCAGCCCTTACCCGGGACAGAAGAATGAAGCTTTCTTT
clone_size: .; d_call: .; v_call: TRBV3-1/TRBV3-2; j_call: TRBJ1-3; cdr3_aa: CASSQDGQLTLSSGNTIYF; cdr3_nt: TGTGCCAGCAGCCAAGACGGACAGCTAACATTATCCTCTGGAAACACCATATATTTT
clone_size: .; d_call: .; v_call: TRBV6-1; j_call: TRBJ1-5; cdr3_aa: CASSEHKNQPQHF; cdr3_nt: TGTGCCAGCAGTGAACACAAAAATCAGCCCCAGCATTTT
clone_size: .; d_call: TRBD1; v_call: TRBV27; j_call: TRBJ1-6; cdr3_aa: CASSLYGTDNSPLHF; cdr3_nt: TGTGCCAGCAGTTTATACGGGACAGATAATTCACCCCTCCACTTT
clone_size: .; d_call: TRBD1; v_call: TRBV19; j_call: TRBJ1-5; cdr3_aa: CASTSQGASNQPQHF; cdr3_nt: TGTGCCAGTACCTCACAGGGGGCAAGCAATCAGCCCCAGCATTTT
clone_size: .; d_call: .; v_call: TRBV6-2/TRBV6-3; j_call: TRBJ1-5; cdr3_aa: CASSYSSVNQPQHF; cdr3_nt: TGTGCCAGCAGTTACTCGTCAGTTAATCAGCCCCAGCATTTT
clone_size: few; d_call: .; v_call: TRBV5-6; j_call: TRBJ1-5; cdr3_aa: CASRLAGGSPNQPQHF; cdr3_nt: TGTGCCAGCAGGTTGGCGGGGGGCTCGCCCAATCAGCCCCAGCATTTT
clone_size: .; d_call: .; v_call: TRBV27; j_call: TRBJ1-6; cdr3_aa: CASRLTGSTSPLHF; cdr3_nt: TGTGCCAGCAGACTTACAGGGTCCACTTCACCCCTCCACTTT
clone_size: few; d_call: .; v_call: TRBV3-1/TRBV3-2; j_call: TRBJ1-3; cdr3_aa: CASSQAISVRGNTIYF; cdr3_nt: TGTGCCAGCAGCCAAGCGATATCCGTGCGGGGAAACACCATATATTTT
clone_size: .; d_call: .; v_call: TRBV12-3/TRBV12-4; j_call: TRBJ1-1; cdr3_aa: CATPRGAFF; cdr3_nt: TGTGCCACACCCAGGGGAGCTTTCTTT
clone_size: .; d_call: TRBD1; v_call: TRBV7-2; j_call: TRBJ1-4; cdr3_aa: CASSSQGAPEKLFF; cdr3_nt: TGTGCCAGCAGCTCCCAGGGGGCGCCTGAAAAACTGTTTTTT
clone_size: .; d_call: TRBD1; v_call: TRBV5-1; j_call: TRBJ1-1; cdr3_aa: CASSSGTGNTEAFF; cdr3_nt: TGCGCCAGCAGCTCCGGGACAGGGAACACTGAAGCTTTCTTT
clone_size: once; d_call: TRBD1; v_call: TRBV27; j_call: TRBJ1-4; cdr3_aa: CASSPTRQGFDENYEKLFF; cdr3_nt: TGTGCCAGCAGCCCAACAAGACAGGGATTCGACGAGAACTATGAAAAACTGTTTTTT
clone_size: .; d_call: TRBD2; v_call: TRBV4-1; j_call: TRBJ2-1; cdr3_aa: CASSQSGRAPGEQFF; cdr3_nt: TGCGCCAGCAGCCAAAGCGGGAGGGCCCCGGGTGAGCAGTTCTTC
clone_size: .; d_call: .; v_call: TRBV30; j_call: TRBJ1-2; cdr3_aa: CAWSVDRTYGYTF; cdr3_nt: TGTGCCTGGAGTGTAGACAGGACCTATGGCTACACCTTC
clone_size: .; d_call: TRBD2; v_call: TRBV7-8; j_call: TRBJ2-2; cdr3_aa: CASSLNLAANTGELFF; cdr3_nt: TGTGCCAGCAGCTTAAATCTAGCGGCAAACACCGGGGAGCTGTTTTTT
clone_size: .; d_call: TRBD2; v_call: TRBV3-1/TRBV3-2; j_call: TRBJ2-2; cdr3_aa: CASSPSGNTGELFF; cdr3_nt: TGTGCCAGCAGCCCTAGCGGGAACACCGGGGAGCTGTTTTTT
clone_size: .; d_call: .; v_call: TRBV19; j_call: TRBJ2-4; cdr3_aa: CATRGLDTLAKNIQYF; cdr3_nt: TGTGCCACTAGGGGACTCGATACTTTAGCCAAAAACATTCAGTACTTC
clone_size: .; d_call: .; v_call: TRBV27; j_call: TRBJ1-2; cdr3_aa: CASSLMPANYGYTF; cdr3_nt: TGTGCCAGCAGTTTGATGCCAGCTAACTATGGCTACACCTTC
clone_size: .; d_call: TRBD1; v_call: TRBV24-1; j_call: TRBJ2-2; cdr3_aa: CATSDGQGPIRGELFF; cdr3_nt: TGTGCCACCAGTGATGGACAGGGCCCCATTAGGGGGGAGCTGTTTTTT
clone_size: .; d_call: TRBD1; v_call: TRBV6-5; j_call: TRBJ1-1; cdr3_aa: CASKSPGGSEAFF; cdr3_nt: TGTGCCAGCAAATCCCCAGGGGGTTCTGAAGCTTTCTTT
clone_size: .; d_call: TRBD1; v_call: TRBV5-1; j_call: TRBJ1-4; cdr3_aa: CASSSGTGWEKLFF; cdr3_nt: TGCGCCAGCAGCTCCGGGACAGGGTGGGAAAAACTGTTTTTT
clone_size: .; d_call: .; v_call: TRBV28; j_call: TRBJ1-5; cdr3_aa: CASSYREGQPQHF; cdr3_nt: TGTGCCAGCAGTTACAGGGAAGGACAGCCCCAGCATTTT
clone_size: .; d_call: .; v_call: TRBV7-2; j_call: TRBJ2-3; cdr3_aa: CASSLSVTDTQYF; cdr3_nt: TGTGCCAGCAGCTTAAGCGTCACAGATACGCAGTATTTT
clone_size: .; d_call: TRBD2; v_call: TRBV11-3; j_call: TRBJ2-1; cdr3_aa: CASSKEAAGGSYNEQFF; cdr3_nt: TGTGCCAGCAGCAAAGAGGCAGCGGGGGGGTCCTACAATGAGCAGTTCTTC
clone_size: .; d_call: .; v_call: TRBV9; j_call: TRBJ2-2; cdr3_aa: CASSGGSAATGELFF; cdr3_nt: TGTGCCAGCAGCGGAGGCAGTGCGGCTACCGGGGAGCTGTTTTTT
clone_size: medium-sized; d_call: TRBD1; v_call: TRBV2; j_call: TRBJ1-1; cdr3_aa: CASSTGGKGTEAFF; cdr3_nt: TGTGCCAGCAGCACAGGGGGCAAGGGCACTGAAGCTTTCTTT
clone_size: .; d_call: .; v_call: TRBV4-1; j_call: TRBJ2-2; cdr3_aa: CASSQTEGTGELFF; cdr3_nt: TGCGCCAGCAGCCAAACGGAGGGCACCGGGGAGCTGTTTTTT
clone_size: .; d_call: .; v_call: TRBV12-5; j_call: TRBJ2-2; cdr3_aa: CATMTGANTGELFF; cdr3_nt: TGTGCCACGATGACAGGCGCGAACACCGGGGAGCTGTTTTTT
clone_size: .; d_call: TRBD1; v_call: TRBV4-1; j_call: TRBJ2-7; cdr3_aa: CASSQATAGGTYEQYF; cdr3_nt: TGCGCCAGCAGCCAAGCCACGGCAGGGGGAACCTACGAGCAGTACTTC
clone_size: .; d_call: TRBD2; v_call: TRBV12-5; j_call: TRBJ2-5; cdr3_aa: CASGLSLDSGRGETQYF; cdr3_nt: TGTGCTAGTGGTTTGTCCCTTGATAGCGGGAGGGGCGAGACCCAGTACTTC
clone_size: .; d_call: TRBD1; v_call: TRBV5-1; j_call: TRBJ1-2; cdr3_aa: CASSFRTGARGGYTF; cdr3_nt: TGCGCCAGCAGCTTCCGGACAGGGGCAAGGGGTGGCTACACCTTC
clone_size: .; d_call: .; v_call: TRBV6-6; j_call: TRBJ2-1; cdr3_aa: CASSAGQYNEQFF; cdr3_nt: TGTGCCAGCAGTGCGGGACAGTACAATGAGCAGTTCTTC
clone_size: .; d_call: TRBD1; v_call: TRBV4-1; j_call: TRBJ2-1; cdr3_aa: CASSGPLGTGSYNEQFF; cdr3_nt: TGCGCCAGCAGCGGACCCCTTGGGACAGGCTCCTACAATGAGCAGTTCTTC
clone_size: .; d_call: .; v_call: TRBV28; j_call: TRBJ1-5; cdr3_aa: CASSRSRMDQPQHF; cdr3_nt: TGTGCCAGCAGTCGCTCGAGGATGGATCAGCCCCAGCATTTT
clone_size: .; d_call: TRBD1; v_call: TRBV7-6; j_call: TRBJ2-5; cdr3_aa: CASSYGQAVAQYF; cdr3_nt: TGTGCCAGCAGTTACGGACAGGCCGTCGCCCAGTACTTC